Listed below are T cell receptor beta chains from one sample, sequenced in a study of regulatory T cells. Here immunoSEQ multiplex PCR was the method, and the copy in TCRdb shows in-frame clones only, minus some. The sample lists about 5,800 clones; approximately 84% were seen once. The sequenced sample consisted of CD8+ T cells sorted from blood. Every receptor here comes from a child aged 10-17 years with CD3G deficiency. Each CDR3 is given with its conserved first and last residue. The D gene is left open where the match is weak. The size of a clone is reported for some rows only, either as once, few or many, or as a class for expanded clones.

DNA,CDR3,V,D,J,size
TGTGCCAGCAGCTATGGACAGGGGTCCTACGAGCAGTACTTC,CASSYGQGSYEQYF,TRBV11-2,TRBD1,TRBJ2-7,.
TGTGCCAGCAGCTTAGGGGTAGCGGGAGAGGCCTACGAGCAGTACTTC,CASSLGVAGEAYEQYF,TRBV7-2,TRBD2,TRBJ2-7,.
TGTGCCAGCAGTAGACTAGCGGGAGGCTACGAGCAGTACTTC,CASSRLAGGYEQYF,TRBV6-1,TRBD2,TRBJ2-7,.
TGTGCCAGCAGCTCGGGGGGCGGGGGAGTCTGGGACAATGAGCAGTTCTTC,CASSSGGGGVWDNEQFF,TRBV7-9,.,TRBJ2-1,.
TGTGCCAGCAGCCCCTTTGGGCGGGAGGGCTACGAGCAGTACTTC,CASSPFGREGYEQYF,TRBV28,TRBD2,TRBJ2-7,.
TGTGCCAGCAGTTTAGTAGCGGGGCATGGGGAGCAGTACTTC,CASSLVAGHGEQYF,TRBV28,TRBD2,TRBJ2-7,.
TGTGCCAGCAGCCGGGGACTAGCGAAGCGGGCACAGTTCTTC,CASSRGLAKRAQFF,TRBV28,TRBD2,TRBJ2-1,.
TGTGCCAGCAGCTTAGCCGGCCTCCCCTACGAGCAGTACTTC,CASSLAGLPYEQYF,TRBV7-2,.,TRBJ2-7,.
TGTGCCAGCAGTCCGACAGGGGGCACGAACGAGCAGTACTTC,CASSPTGGTNEQYF,TRBV28,TRBD1,TRBJ2-7,.
TGTGCCAGTAGCACTGACAGAAGGGATGGCTACACCTTC,CASSTDRRDGYTF,TRBV19,.,TRBJ1-2,.
TGTGCCAGCAGCCCAGGGGCCTCTGGGGCCAACGTCCTGACTTTC,CASSPGASGANVLTF,TRBV11-2,.,TRBJ2-6,.
TGCGCCAGCAGCCTTAACACAGGCCCCCTTGTCTTC,CASSLNTGPLVF,TRBV5-1,.,TRBJ2-7,.
TGTGCCAGCAGCTCCACGGGGGGGACTAGCGAACAGTTCTTC,CASSSTGGTSEQFF,TRBV7-9,TRBD2,TRBJ2-1,.
TGTGCCAGCAGTCCCCTAGGGGGGGGAAATGAGCAGTTCTTC,CASSPLGGGNEQFF,TRBV6-1,.,TRBJ2-1,once
TGTGCCAGCAGGGTGACAGGACGCTACGAGCAGTACTTC,CASRVTGRYEQYF,TRBV6-1,.,TRBJ2-7,.
TGTGCCAGCAGTGACGCAGGGTCCGGCTACGAGCAGTACTTC,CASSDAGSGYEQYF,TRBV6-1,.,TRBJ2-7,.
TGTGCCAGCAGTTTTCGGGGTTACGAGCAGTACTTC,CASSFRGYEQYF,TRBV28,.,TRBJ2-7,.
TGTGCCAGTAGTATCAAGGGGGACTCTGGGGCCAACGTCCTGACTTTC,CASSIKGDSGANVLTF,TRBV19,.,TRBJ2-6,.